Listed here are 21 T cell receptor beta chains from one sample, sequenced in a study of post-analysis software for immune sequencing data. Whole-study results and caveats: Patients had higher frequencies than controls of a few TRBV segments, including TRBV5-6, TRBV5-1 and TRBV20-1.

No antigens are known for them. Researchers reported that TCR beta cDNA libraries carried unique molecular identifiers. Each CDR3 protein gets one entry after TCRdb re-called the PCR reads with MiXCR. The repertoire includes some 450,000 distinct CDR3 sequences, 40% to 55% of them detected once, and around 10% sits in the top ten. Sequenced sample: blood. These receptors originate from a girl aged 10 to 17 with multiple sclerosis.

The V call is TRBV5-1, the J call TRBJ2-1; TRBD2 aligns across 10 bases. Germline CDR1 is SGHRS and CDR2 is YFSETQ. The junction had 6 bases not matched to a gene; V was cut back by 3 bases and J by 0 bases. The CDR3 spans 17 residues. CDR3 nucleotides: TGCGCCAGCAGCTCCGGACTAGCGGAGAACTCCTACAATGAGCAGTTCTTC. It codes for CASSSGLAENSYNEQFF.

This clonotype was seen a handful of times. V gene TRBV20-1 combines with J gene TRBJ2-7; TRBD1 is a possible D gene (6 bases). V gave up 4 bases and J gave up 7 bases, with 17 bases separating them. Germline CDR1 is DFQATT and CDR2 is SNEGSKA (reference sequence). The CDR3 covers 13 residues. The CDR3 DNA sequence: TGCAGTGCTACCAGGACAGCTATAGGGGAGCAGTACTTC. It specifies CSATRTAIGEQYF.

J is TRBJ2-7 and V is TRBV28; TRBD1 aligns across 8 bases. With 1 base clipped from V and 3 bases from J, the junction kept 5 bases outside the gene matches. CDR3 size: 15 residues. CDR1 and CDR2 (germline): MDHEN, SYDVKM. CDR3 residues: CASSLLGQVSYEQYF. In DNA, the CDR3 is TGTGCCAGCAGTTTATTGGGACAGGTGAGCTACGAGCAGTACTTC. Drawing the rest from reference TRBV28 and TRBJ2-7, the complete variable domain is DVKVTQSSRYLVKRTGEKVFLECVQDMDHENMFWYRQDPGLGLRLIYFSYDVKMKEKGDIPEGYSVSREKKERFSLILESASTNQTSMYLCASSLLGQVSYEQYFGPGTRLTVT.

A few counts support this clonotype. This chain uses TRBV28 with TRBJ1-4; D gene uncertain. The CDR3 runs 14 residues. V lost 3 bases and J lost 4, with 9 bases in between. CDR1 and CDR2 (germline): MDHEN, SYDVKM. The CDR3 region is CASSLDGNNEKLFF. CDR3 DNA sequence: TGTGCCAGCAGTTTGGACGGTAATAATGAAAAACTGTTTTTT.

This clonotype appeared many times. V usage is TRBV7-9 and J usage is TRBJ2-5, with 12 bases fitting TRBD2. The CDR3 loop spans 15 amino acids. V lost 5 bases to trimming and J lost 3 bases; unmatched junction nucleotides: 4. Per germline, CDR1 SEHNR and CDR2 FQNEAQ (reference sequence). The CDR3 DNA is TGTGCCAGCAGCCCAAGACTAGCGGGGGAAGAGACCCAGTACTTC. Protein product: CASSPRLAGEETQYF.

This clonotype was counted between two and nine times. The chain recombines TRBV4-2 with TRBJ2-7, with a possible D match to TRBD1 (6 bases). The tail of the sequence fits TRBJ2-5 better, so the J call may be wrong. Germline V gene data show CDR1 as LGHNA and CDR2 as YNFKEQ. This CDR3 contains 15 residues. The CDR3 protein is CASSQVTQQGETQYF. The CDR3 DNA sequence: TGTGCCAGCAGCCAAGTTACTCAGCAGGGGGAGACCCAGTACTTC.

Points on this clonotype: A much larger clone lies one base from this, so it may be a read error. J is TRBJ1-2 and V is TRBV3-1; 7 positions match TRBD1. The germline CDR1 and CDR2 sequences are LGHDT and YNNKEL (reference sequence). The CDR3 totals 13 residues. J gave up 2 bases and V 5 bases, and 2 bases lay outside the gene matches. CDR3 DNA: TGTGCCAGCAGCGCGACAGGGAACTATGGCTACACCTTC. Amino acid sequence: CASSATGNYGYTF.

This clonotype was found a few times. The chain is built from TRBV15 and TRBJ2-3; D gene uncertain. The V gene lost 0 bases and the J gene lost 6 bases, with 7 bases spanning the gap. CDR1 is LNHNV and CDR2 is YYDKDF in the germline V gene (reference sequence). This CDR3 is 13 amino acids long. The CDR3 protein is CATSRELPDTQYF. Written as DNA, the CDR3 is TGTGCCACCAGCAGAGAACTACCCGATACGCAGTATTTT.

A single count supports this clonotype. This rearrangement joins TRBV12-3 or TRBV12-4 to TRBJ2-3; D is uncertain. The CDR3 has 13 amino acids. The V and J ends lost 5 bases and 0 bases respectively, with 6 bases between them. The CDR3: CASSALSTDTQYF. Here the CDR3 DNA reads TGTGCCAGCAGTGCACTGAGCACAGATACGCAGTATTTT.

This clonotype came up a few times. The rearrangement joins TRBV10-3 to TRBJ2-3; 8 nucleotides match TRBD2. After removal of 2 bases from V and 4 bases from J, the junction contained 2 bases not matched to a gene. The V gene's germline CDR1 is ENHRY and CDR2 SYGVKD. The CDR3 runs to 14 residues. DNA of the CDR3: TGTGCCATCAGTGAGGGACTAGCCGCAGATACGCAGTATTTT. Its protein is CAISEGLAADTQYF.

This clonotype was seen more than once but under ten times. This CDR3 reads CASSRGGPGQIHGYTF. CDR3 sequence (DNA): TGCGCCAGCTCCAGGGGGGGGCCAGGCCAAATTCATGGCTACACCTTC. This chain joins TRBV5-1 and TRBJ1-2; 7 positions agree with TRBD1. After removal of 7 bases from V and 6 bases from J, the junction contained 18 bases not matched to a gene. Germline-derived CDR1 and CDR2 are SGHRS and YFSETQ. This CDR3 is 16 amino acids long. The variable domain in full, completed from reference TRBV5-1 and TRBJ1-2, reads KAGVTQTPRYLIKTRGQQVTLSCSPISGHRSVSWYQQTPGQGLQFLFEYFSETQRNKGNFPGRFSGRQFSNSRSEMNVSTLELGDSALYLCASSRGGPGQIHGYTFGSGTRLTVV.

Details on this clonotype: Compared with germline, one end of the junction differs, possibly owing to a read error. The chain uses TRBV7-6 and TRBJ2-4; TRBD1 or TRBD2 may be the D gene (6 bases each). This CDR3 is built from 15 residues. Germline CDR1 is SGHVS and CDR2 is FNYEAQ. CDR3 coding DNA: TGTACCAGCAGCCCATCCACCAGGGGTTGGAGGGAGCAGTACTTC. Residues: CTSSPSTRGWREQYF.

This clonotype was picked up a small number of times. This chain connects TRBV15 to TRBJ2-7; 8 bases fit TRBD2. With V trimmed by 1 base and J by 5 bases, 7 bases remained unmatched. This CDR3 spans 15 amino acids. In germline, CDR1 is LNHNV, CDR2 YYDKDF (reference sequence). DNA for the CDR3: TGTGCCACCAGCAGAGGTCAGGCGGGAGGTCACGAGCAGTACTTC. Protein product: CATSRGQAGGHEQYF.

This clonotype was seen more than once but under ten times. The chain carries TRBV7-8 and TRBJ2-1, with 16 bases that match TRBD2. Germline loops: CDR1 SGHVS, CDR2 FQNEAQ. This CDR3 comprises 18 residues. The ends lost 4 bases at V and 7 bases at J; junction bases unmatched: 10. The CDR3: CASSSDLGLAGGLNEQFF. Written as DNA, the CDR3 is TGTGCCAGCAGCTCGGATCTGGGACTAGCGGGAGGGCTAAATGAGCAGTTCTTC. Full variable domain (missing parts from reference TRBV7-8 and TRBJ2-1): GAGVSQSPRYKVAKRGQDVALRCDPISGHVSLFWYQQALGQGPEFLTYFQNEAQLDKSGLPSDRFFAERPEGSVSTLKIQRTQQEDSAVYLCASSSDLGLAGGLNEQFFGPGTRLTVL.

This clonotype was seen a few times. This rearrangement joins TRBV5-1 to TRBJ2-7, with 14 nucleotides matching TRBD2. The CDR3 extends over 16 amino acids. CDR1 is SGHRS and CDR2 is YFSETQ in the germline V gene. The trim removed 4 bases at V and 3 bases at J, leaving 6 bases unmatched. Written as DNA, the CDR3 is TGCGCCAGCAGCGGGACTAGCGGGAGATTAGGCTACGAGCAGTACTTC. Encoded protein: CASSGTSGRLGYEQYF.

The J gene is TRBJ2-7, the V gene TRBV20-1; 7 bases line up with TRBD2. V shed 6 bases and J 4 bases; nucleotides not matched to a gene: 12. The length of the CDR3 is 14 residues. Germline CDR1 DFQATT, CDR2 SNEGSKA (reference sequence). CDR3 region: CSANGEGQEYEQYF. CDR3 nucleotide sequence: TGCAGTGCCAACGGGGAGGGCCAGGAATACGAGCAGTACTTC.

The chain couples TRBV5-8 to TRBJ1-1, with TRBD1 matching 9 bases. V dropped 4 bases and J dropped 8; count of bases not matched to a gene: 9. CDR3 length: 14 amino acids. Germline V gene lookup returns CDR1 SGHTS and CDR2 YDEGEE. The CDR3 here is CASSPGTGRLEAFF. CDR3 nucleotides: TGTGCCAGCAGCCCCGGGACAGGGAGGTTGGAAGCTTTCTTT.

This rearrangement joins TRBV2 to TRBJ2-3; D ambiguous. V gave up 2 bases and J gave up 0 bases, with 6 bases separating them. The CDR3 consists of 14 residues. The germline CDR1 and CDR2 sequences are SNHLY and FYNNEI. CDR3 sequence (DNA): TGTGCCAGCAGTGAATATCTTAGCACAGATACGCAGTATTTT. Protein sequence: CASSEYLSTDTQYF.

The table lists this clonotype with a few counts. The V call is TRBV28, the J call TRBJ2-7; D gene uncertain. CDR3 size: 14 residues. The germline V gene has CDR1 MDHEN and CDR2 SYDVKM. The V and J ends lost 2 bases and 0 bases respectively, with 8 bases between them. The CDR3 protein is CASSLVSASYEQYF. The CDR3 coding sequence is TGTGCCAGCAGTTTAGTGTCGGCCTCCTACGAGCAGTACTTC.

V and J are TRBV15 and TRBJ2-7; no definite D call. V lost 3 bases to trimming and J lost 3 bases, with 9 bases between them. This CDR3 comprises 13 residues. CDR1 and CDR2 (germline): LNHNV, YYDKDF (reference sequence). The CDR3 protein is CATSSPPSYEQYF. The CDR3 bases are TGTGCCACCAGCAGCCCCCCAAGCTACGAGCAGTACTTC.

This clonotype was seen only a few times. This chain links TRBV12-3 or TRBV12-4 with TRBJ2-3; TRBD1 matches at 7 bases. After removal of 6 bases from V and 2 bases from J, the junction contained 11 bases not matched to a gene. The CDR3 totals 16 residues. This CDR3 reads CASSPNTGAPTDTQYF. CDR3 nucleotide sequence: TGTGCCAGCAGCCCTAATACAGGGGCACCCACAGATACGCAGTATTTT.